This TCR beta chain was profiled in a study of shared clonotypes between healthy human individuals. Sequencing used immunoSEQ multiplex PCR; TCRdb keeps in-frame clones, though not all of them. This sample carries about 2.2 million clones, about 94% of them seen once, and the ten largest clones take around 1.8%. Whole-study results and caveats: The study found roughly 5% of naive CD4 clonotypes shared across a handful of donors.

Note on this clone: Its antigen remains unidentified.

Cells designated naive CD8 were CD45RO-negative and were positively selected for CCR7, with terminally differentiated effector memory CD45RA+ cells excluded. The CDR3 contains 16 residues. The V gene's germline CDR1 is SGHNT and CDR2 YYREEE (reference sequence). Trimming at V came to 7 bases and at J to 1 base, leaving 9 bases not matched to a gene. The clonotype comes from a young man in good health. Some clones in this sample may be carry-over from other donors' samples. J is TRBJ2-1 and V is TRBV5-4, with 9 bases identical to TRBD2. Sequencing input: naive CD8+ T cells from PBMCs. CDR3 region: CASLAVSGSSYNEQFF. The CDR3 DNA is TGTGCCAGCCTCGCCGTTAGCGGGAGTTCCTACAATGAGCAGTTCTTC. Combining the CDR3 with reference TRBV5-4 and TRBJ2-1 gives the whole variable domain ETGVTQSPTHLIKTRGQQVTLRCSSQSGHNTVSWYQQALGQGPQFIFQYYREEENGRGNFPPRFSGLQFPNYSSELNVNALELDDSALYLCASLAVSGSSYNEQFFGPGTRLTVL.